Listed below are T cell receptor beta chains from one sample, sequenced in a study of blood T cell repertoires in COVID-19. Some clones are missing from TCRdb's copy, which holds only in-frame ones; the method was immunoSEQ multiplex PCR. The table includes about 30,000 clones, roughly 85% detected once. Specimen: peripheral blood. Source of these receptors: a man older than 75 with active COVID-19. The CDR3 runs from the conserved cysteine through the conserved F or W. D genes are given only for firm matches. Size tells how often a clone was seen (once, few, many) or the class of an expanded clone, and some rows leave it out.

j_call	clone_size	v_call	d_call	cdr3_aa	cdr3_nt
TRBJ1-1	few	TRBV5-1	.	CASSYGQSEAFF	TGCGCCAGCAGCTACGGACAGAGTGAAGCTTTCTTT
TRBJ2-3	.	TRBV5-4	TRBD2	CASSLGGPGPDTQYF	TGTGCCAGCAGCCTGGGAGGGCCCGGGCCAGATACGCAGTATTTT
TRBJ2-4	.	TRBV4-1	.	CASSQAGQLAKNIQYF	TGCGCCAGCAGCCAAGCTGGACAGCTAGCCAAAAACATTCAGTACTTC
TRBJ1-5	.	TRBV2	.	CASSEYGGSNQPQHF	TGTGCCAGCAGTGAATACGGCGGTAGCAATCAGCCCCAGCATTTT
TRBJ2-3	few	TRBV10-3	.	CAISDRGLDTQYF	TGTGCCATCAGTGACCGGGGACTAGATACGCAGTATTTT
TRBJ2-5	.	TRBV18	.	CASSSPNGDRETQYF	TGTGCCAGCTCAAGCCCTAACGGGGATAGGGAGACCCAGTACTTC
TRBJ1-6	.	TRBV19	.	CASRGDMYLSPLHF	TGTGCCAGTAGGGGCGACATGTACCTTTCACCCCTCCACTTT
TRBJ1-2	.	TRBV30	TRBD1	CAWSLNRGGYGYTF	TGTGCCTGGAGTCTTAACAGGGGAGGCTATGGCTACACCTTC
TRBJ1-2	few	TRBV15	.	CATSRRGGTGYTF	TGTGCCACCAGCAGAAGGGGGGGGACTGGCTACACCTTC
TRBJ2-3	.	TRBV6-5	.	CASSRTDSTDTQYF	TGTGCCAGCAGTCGGACTGATTCCACAGATACGCAGTATTTT
TRBJ2-1	.	TRBV6-5	TRBD2	CASRSGGTEQFF	TGTGCCAGCAGGAGCGGGGGCACCGAGCAGTTCTTC